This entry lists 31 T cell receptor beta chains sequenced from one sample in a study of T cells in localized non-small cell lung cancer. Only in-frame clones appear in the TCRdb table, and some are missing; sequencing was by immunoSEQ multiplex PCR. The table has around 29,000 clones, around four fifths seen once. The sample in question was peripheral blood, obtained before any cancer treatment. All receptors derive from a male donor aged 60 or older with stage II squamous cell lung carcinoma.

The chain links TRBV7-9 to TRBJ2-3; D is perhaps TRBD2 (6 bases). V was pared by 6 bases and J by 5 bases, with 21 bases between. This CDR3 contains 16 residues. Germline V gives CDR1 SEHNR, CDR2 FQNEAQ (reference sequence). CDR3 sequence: CASSSNHRDSQDTQYF. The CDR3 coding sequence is TGTGCCAGCAGTTCTAATCATCGGGACTCCCAAGATACGCAGTATTTT.

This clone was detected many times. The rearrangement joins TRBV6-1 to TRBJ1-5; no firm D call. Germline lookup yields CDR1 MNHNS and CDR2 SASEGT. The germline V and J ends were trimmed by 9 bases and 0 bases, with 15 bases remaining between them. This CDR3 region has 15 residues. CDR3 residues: CASRPRVNSNQPQHF. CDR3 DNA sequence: TGTGCCAGTCGCCCGAGAGTCAATAGCAATCAGCCCCAGCATTTT.

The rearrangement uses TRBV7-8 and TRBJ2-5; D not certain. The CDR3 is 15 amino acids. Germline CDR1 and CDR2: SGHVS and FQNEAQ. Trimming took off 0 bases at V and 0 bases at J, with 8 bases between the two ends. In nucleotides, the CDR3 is TGTGCCAGCAGCTTAGCAGGCAGCAACCAAGAGACCCAGTACTTC. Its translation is CASSLAGSNQETQYF.

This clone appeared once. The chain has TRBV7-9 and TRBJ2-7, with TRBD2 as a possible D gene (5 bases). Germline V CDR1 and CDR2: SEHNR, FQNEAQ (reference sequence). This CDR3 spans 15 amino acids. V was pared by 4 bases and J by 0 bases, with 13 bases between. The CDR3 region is CASSYSGESSYEQYF. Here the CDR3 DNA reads TGTGCCAGCAGCTACTCCGGGGAAAGCTCCTACGAGCAGTACTTC.

This CDR3 is CASSEGTATGELFF. The CDR3 region has the DNA TGTGCCAGCAGCGAGGGGACAGCCACCGGGGAGCTGTTTTTT. The chain uses TRBV9 and TRBJ2-2; TRBD1 matches 7 bases. The CDR3 is 14 amino acids. Germline CDR1 SGDLS, CDR2 YYNGEE. Trimming cost V 3 bases and J 4 bases; bases outside gene matches: 3.

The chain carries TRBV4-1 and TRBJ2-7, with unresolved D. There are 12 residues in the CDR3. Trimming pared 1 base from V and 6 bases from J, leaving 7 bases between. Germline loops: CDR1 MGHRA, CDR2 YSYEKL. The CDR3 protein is CASSQARVEQYF. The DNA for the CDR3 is TGCGCCAGCAGCCAAGCAAGGGTCGAGCAGTACTTC.

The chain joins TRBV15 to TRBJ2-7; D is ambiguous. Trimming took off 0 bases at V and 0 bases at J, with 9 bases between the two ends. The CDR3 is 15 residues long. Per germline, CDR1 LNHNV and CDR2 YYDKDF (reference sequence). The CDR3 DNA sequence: TGTGCCACCAGCAGAGATTTGAGTATCTCCTACGAGCAGTACTTC. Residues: CATSRDLSISYEQYF.

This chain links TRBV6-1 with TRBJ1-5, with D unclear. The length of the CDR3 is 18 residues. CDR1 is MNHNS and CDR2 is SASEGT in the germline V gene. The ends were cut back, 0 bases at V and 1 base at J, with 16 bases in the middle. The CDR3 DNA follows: TGTGCCAGCAGTGAAGCCCGGGTAGGATCGGAAAGCAATCAGCCCCAGCATTTT. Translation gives CASSEARVGSESNQPQHF.

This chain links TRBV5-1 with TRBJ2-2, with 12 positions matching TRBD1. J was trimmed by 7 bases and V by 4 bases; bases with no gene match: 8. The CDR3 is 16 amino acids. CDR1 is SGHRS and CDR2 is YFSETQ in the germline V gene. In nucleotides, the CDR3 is TGCGCCAGCAGCCTCGGGACAGGGGGCCTTCACGGGGAGCTGTTTTTT. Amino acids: CASSLGTGGLHGELFF.

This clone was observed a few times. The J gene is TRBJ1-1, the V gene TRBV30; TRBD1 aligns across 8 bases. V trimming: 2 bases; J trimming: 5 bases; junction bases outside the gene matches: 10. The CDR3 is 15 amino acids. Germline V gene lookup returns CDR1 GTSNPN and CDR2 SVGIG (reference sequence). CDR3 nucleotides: TGTGCCTGGAGTCCCCGACGGACAGGGAGGACTGAAGCTTTCTTT. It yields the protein CAWSPRRTGRTEAFF.

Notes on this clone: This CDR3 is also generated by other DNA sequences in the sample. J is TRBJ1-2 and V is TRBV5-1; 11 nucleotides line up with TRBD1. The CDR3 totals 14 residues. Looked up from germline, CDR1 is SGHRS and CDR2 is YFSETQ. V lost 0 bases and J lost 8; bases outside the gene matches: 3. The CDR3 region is CASSLAGTGGGYTF. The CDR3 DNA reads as TGCGCCAGCAGCTTGGCCGGGACAGGGGGAGGCTACACCTTC.

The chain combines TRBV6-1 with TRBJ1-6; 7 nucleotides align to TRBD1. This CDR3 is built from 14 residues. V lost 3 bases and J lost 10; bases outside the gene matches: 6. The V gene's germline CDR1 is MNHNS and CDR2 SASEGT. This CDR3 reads CASSEGTASSPLHF. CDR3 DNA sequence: TGTGCCAGCAGTGAGGGGACAGCGTCATCACCCCTCCACTTT.

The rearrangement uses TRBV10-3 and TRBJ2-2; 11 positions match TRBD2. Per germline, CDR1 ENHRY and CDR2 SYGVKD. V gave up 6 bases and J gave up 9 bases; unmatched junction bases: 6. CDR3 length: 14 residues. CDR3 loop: CAISLSGGDRELFF. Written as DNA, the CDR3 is TGTGCCATCAGCCTTAGCGGGGGGGACCGGGAGCTGTTTTTT.

Written as DNA, the CDR3 is TGTGCCACCACAGACAGGGGGAACACTGAAGCTTTCTTT. Translated, it gives CATTDRGNTEAFF. The rearrangement links TRBV15 to TRBJ1-1; the match to TRBD1 covers 8 bases. The junction had 2 bases not matched to a gene; V was cut back by 7 bases and J by 1 base. Per germline, CDR1 LNHNV and CDR2 YYDKDF (reference sequence). The CDR3 consists of 13 residues. The full variable domain, with the rest looked up from reference TRBV15 and TRBJ1-1, is DAMVIQNPRYQVTQFGKPVTLSCSQTLNHNVMYWYQQKSSQAPKLLFHYYDKDFNNEADTPDNFQSRRPNTSFCFLDIRSPGLGDTAMYLCATTDRGNTEAFFGQGTRLTVV.

CDR3 loop: CASSQRQEEEQYF. The DNA for the CDR3 is TGTGCCAGCTCACAACGACAGGAGGAAGAGCAGTACTTC. The V gene is TRBV18, the J gene TRBJ2-7, with D possibly matching TRBD1 (6 bases). V was pared by 4 bases and J by 7 bases, with 14 bases between. This CDR3 comprises 13 residues. Germline V lookup: CDR1 KGHSH, CDR2 LQKENI.

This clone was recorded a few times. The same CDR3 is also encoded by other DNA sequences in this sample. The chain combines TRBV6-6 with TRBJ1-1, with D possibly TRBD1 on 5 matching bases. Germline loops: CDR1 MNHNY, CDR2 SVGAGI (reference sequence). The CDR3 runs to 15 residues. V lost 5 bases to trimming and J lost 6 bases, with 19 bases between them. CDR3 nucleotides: TGTGCCAGCAGTATTGGGCAGGGCTTCTATCCTGAAGCTTTCTTT. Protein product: CASSIGQGFYPEAFF.

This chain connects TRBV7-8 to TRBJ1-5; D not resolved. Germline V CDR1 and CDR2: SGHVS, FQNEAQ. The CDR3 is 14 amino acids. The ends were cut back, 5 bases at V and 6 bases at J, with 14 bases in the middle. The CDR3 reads CASSPLVGAQPQHF. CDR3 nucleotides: TGTGCCAGCAGCCCCCTGGTGGGAGCTCAGCCCCAGCATTTT.

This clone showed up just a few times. The CDR3 DNA follows: TGTGCCACCAGCAGAGATCCGGCTAGCGACCATGAGCAGTTCTTC. Amino acids: CATSRDPASDHEQFF. The V and J genes are TRBV15 and TRBJ2-1; weak D call: TRBD2 (6 bases). V lost 0 bases and J 8 bases, leaving 14 bases between the germline ends. Germline V gene sequence: CDR1 LNHNV, CDR2 YYDKDF (reference sequence). The CDR3 is 15 amino acids. Filled out from reference TRBV15 and TRBJ2-1, the complete variable domain reads DAMVIQNPRYQVTQFGKPVTLSCSQTLNHNVMYWYQQKSSQAPKLLFHYYDKDFNNEADTPDNFQSRRPNTSFCFLDIRSPGLGDTAMYLCATSRDPASDHEQFFGPGTRLTVL.

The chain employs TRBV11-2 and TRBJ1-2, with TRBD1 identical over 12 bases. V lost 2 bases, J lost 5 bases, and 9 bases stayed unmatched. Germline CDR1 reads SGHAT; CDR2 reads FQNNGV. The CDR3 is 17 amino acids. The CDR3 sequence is CASSLTRDRGLQYGYTF. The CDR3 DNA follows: TGTGCCAGCAGCTTAACCCGGGACAGGGGGCTGCAGTATGGCTACACCTTC.

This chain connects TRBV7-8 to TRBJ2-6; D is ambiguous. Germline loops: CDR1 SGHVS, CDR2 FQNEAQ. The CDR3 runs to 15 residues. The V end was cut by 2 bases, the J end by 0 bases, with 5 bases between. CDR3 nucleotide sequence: TGTGCCAGCAGCTTAACCCGCTCTGGGGCCAACGTCCTGACTTTC. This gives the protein CASSLTRSGANVLTF. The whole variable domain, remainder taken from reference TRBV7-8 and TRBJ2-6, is GAGVSQSPRYKVAKRGQDVALRCDPISGHVSLFWYQQALGQGPEFLTYFQNEAQLDKSGLPSDRFFAERPEGSVSTLKIQRTQQEDSAVYLCASSLTRSGANVLTFGAGSRLTVL.

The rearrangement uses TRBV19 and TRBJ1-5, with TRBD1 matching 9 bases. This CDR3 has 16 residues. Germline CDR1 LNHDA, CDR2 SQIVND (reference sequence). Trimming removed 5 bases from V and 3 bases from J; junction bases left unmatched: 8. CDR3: CASSPLQGASNQPQHF. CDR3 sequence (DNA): TGTGCCAGTAGTCCCTTACAGGGGGCTTCCAATCAGCCCCAGCATTTT.

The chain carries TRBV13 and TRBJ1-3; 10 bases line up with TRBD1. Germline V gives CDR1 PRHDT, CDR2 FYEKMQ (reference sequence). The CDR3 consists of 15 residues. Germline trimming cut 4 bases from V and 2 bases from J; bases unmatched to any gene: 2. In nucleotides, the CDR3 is TGTGCCAGCAGCTCGGACAGGGGGGCTGGAAACACCATATATTTT. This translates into CASSSDRGAGNTIYF. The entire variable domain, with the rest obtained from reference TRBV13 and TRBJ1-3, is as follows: AAGVIQSPRHLIKEKRETATLKCYPIPRHDTVYWYQQGPGQDPQFLISFYEKMQSDKGSIPDRFSAQQFSDYHSELNMSSLELGDSALYFCASSSDRGAGNTIYFGEGSWLTVV.

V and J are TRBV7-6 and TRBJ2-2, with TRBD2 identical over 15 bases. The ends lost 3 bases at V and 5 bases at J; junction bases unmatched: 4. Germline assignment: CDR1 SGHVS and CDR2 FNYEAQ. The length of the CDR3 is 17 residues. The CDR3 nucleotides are TGTGCCAGCAGCTTTCGGGGGACTAGCGGGAGGACCGGGGAGCTGTTTTTT. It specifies CASSFRGTSGRTGELFF.

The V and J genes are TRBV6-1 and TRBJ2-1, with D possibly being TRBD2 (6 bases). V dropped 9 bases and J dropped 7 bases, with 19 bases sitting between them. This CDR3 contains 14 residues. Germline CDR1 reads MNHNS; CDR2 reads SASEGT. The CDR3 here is CASGTSRGRNEQFF. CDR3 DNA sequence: TGTGCCAGTGGGACGTCCCGTGGGAGGAATGAGCAGTTCTTC.

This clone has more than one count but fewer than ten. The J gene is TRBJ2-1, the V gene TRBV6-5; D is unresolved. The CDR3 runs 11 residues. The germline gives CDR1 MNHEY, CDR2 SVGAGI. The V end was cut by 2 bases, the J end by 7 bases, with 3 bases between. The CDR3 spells CASSYSNEQFF. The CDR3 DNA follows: TGTGCCAGCAGTTACAGTAATGAGCAGTTCTTC.

The CDR3 protein is CASSRDGLSTDTQYF. CDR3 in DNA: TGTGCCAGCAGTCGAGACGGTCTTAGCACAGATACGCAGTATTTT. The chain couples TRBV6-4 to TRBJ2-3; no definite D call. V was shortened by 5 bases and J by 0 bases, with 12 bases between the two germline ends. The CDR3 totals 15 residues. CDR1 and CDR2 from the germline V gene are MRHNA and SNTAGT.

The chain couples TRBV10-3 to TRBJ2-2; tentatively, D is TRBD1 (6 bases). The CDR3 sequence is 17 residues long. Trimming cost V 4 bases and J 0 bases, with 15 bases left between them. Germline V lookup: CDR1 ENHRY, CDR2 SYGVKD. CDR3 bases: TGTGCCATCAGTGGGGGGCTGGGGAAAGCGAACACCGGGGAGCTGTTTTTT. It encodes CAISGGLGKANTGELFF.

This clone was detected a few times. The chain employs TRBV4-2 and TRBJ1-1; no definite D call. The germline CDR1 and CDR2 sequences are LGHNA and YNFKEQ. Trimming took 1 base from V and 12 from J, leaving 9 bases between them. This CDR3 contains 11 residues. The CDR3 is CASSQASLTFF. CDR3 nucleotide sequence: TGTGCCAGCAGCCAAGCTTCGCTCACTTTCTTT.

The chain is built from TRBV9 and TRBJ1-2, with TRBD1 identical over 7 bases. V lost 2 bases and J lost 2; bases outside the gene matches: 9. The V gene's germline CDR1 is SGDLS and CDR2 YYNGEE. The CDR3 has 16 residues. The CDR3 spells CASSVDIGTANYGYTF. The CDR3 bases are TGTGCCAGCAGCGTGGATATTGGGACAGCCAACTATGGCTACACCTTC.

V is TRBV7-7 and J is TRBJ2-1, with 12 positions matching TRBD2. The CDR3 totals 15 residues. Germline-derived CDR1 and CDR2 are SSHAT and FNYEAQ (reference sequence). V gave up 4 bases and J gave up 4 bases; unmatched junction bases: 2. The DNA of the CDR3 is TGTGCCAGCAGCTCCGGGACTAGCGGGTACAATGAGCAGTTCTTC. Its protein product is CASSSGTSGYNEQFF. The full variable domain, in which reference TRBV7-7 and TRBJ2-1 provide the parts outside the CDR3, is GAGVSQSPRYKVTKRGQDVTLRCDPISSHATLYWYQQALGQGPEFLTYFNYEAQPDKSGLPSDRFSAERPEGSISTLTIQRTEQRDSAMYRCASSSGTSGYNEQFFGPGTRLTVL.

The CDR3: CASSLEVGLGTDTQYF. The DNA of the CDR3 is TGCGCCAGCAGCTTGGAAGTCGGGTTAGGCACAGATACGCAGTATTTT. The chain uses TRBV5-1 and TRBJ2-3; D call uncertain. Trimming removed 0 bases at V and 1 base at J, with 12 bases between. Per germline, CDR1 SGHRS and CDR2 YFSETQ. The CDR3 is made up of 16 amino acids.